The clone carrying this T cell receptor beta chain was seen a single time. The antigen is unknown. Unmatched junction bases numbered 8, after V lost 6 bases and J lost 4 bases. The CDR3 consists of 14 residues. This sample was taken from a study of T cell repertoires in cytomegalovirus infection. Turning to the study itself: CMV epitopes, recently identified HLA-C-restricted and well-studied HLA-B-restricted, were used. Public TCR beta signature analysis indicated the presence of both CMV infection and matching HLA type.

Whole-study findings and limits: There were carriers of CMV plus the relevant HLA, and cumulative public TCR beta family frequency identified them. HLA-C-restricted CMV clonotypes gave the most frequent clonotype in two of eight donors.

TCRdb recomputed calls from the reads with MiXCR, one row per CDR3 protein. The repertoire holds 200,000 or so distinct CDR3 sequences, with 30% to 45% as singletons. The receptor comes from a human donor in good health (CMV status not recorded). Some clones in this sample may be carry-over from other donors' samples. Specimen: CD8+ T cells from cultured PBMCs, collected from culture after CMV antigen stimulation. The chain is built from TRBV12-3 or TRBV12-4 and TRBJ2-7, with 8 positions matching TRBD1. CDR3 bases: TGTGCCAGCAGCAGCTGGACAGGGCAGTACGAGCAGTACTTC. Translation gives CASSSWTGQYEQYF.